The 22 T cell receptor beta chains reported below all come from one sample, sequenced in a study of T-cell reconstitution after alpha-beta-depleted transplantation in children. TCRbeta library preparation incorporated unique molecular identifiers. TCRdb ran MiXCR on the PCR reads and lists one entry per CDR3 protein. Among some 220,000 distinct CDR3 sequences listed, around 10% were seen once. Sequences were derived from PBMCs from the stem cell graft donor, sampled from the stem cell graft. These receptors were taken from a human donor who donated a stem cell graft to a child with acute lymphoblastic leukemia.

This clonotype was counted a few times. The chain employs TRBV29-1 and TRBJ1-1; D is unresolved. Trimming removed 3 bases at V and 3 bases at J, with 11 bases between. This CDR3 region has 13 residues. Germline lookup yields CDR1 SQVTM and CDR2 ANQGSEA. The CDR3 is CSVDNSGYTEAFF. The CDR3 region has the DNA TGCAGCGTTGACAATTCCGGGTACACTGAAGCTTTCTTT.

The rearrangement joins TRBV15 to TRBJ1-1; tentatively, D is TRBD1 (6 bases). The V gene lost 0 bases and the J gene lost 12 bases, with 20 bases spanning the gap. Germline V CDR1 and CDR2: LNHNV, YYDKDF (reference sequence). The CDR3 is made up of 15 amino acids. CDR3 amino acids: CATSRDSGGLSVPFF. For the CDR3, the DNA is TGTGCCACCAGCAGAGACTCCGGGGGGCTTTCTGTCCCTTTCTTT.

This clonotype was seen a few times. The V and J genes are TRBV15 and TRBJ1-4; 8 nucleotides line up with TRBD1. V lost 6 bases to trimming and J lost 8 bases; unmatched junction nucleotides: 5. This CDR3 spans 13 amino acids. Germline-derived CDR1 and CDR2 are LNHNV and YYDKDF (reference sequence). The CDR3 protein is CATRGQGGEKLFF. The CDR3 bases are TGTGCCACCAGAGGACAGGGCGGCGAAAAACTGTTTTTT.

The chain links TRBV20-1 to TRBJ1-2, with unresolved D. V lost 3 bases to trimming and J lost 5 bases, with 7 bases between them. The CDR3 is made up of 11 amino acids. The germline V gene encodes CDR1 DFQATT and CDR2 SNEGSKA (reference sequence). CDR3 region: CSARAQYGYTF. The DNA of the CDR3 is TGCAGTGCTAGGGCCCAGTATGGCTACACCTTC.

This chain links TRBV9 with TRBJ1-4; 11 bases align to TRBD1. V lost 2 bases and J lost 8; bases outside the gene matches: 8. This CDR3 region has 16 residues. The germline CDR1 and CDR2 sequences are SGDLS and YYNGEE. CDR3 DNA sequence: TGTGCCAGCAGCGTGGGGTCCGGGACAGGGGGAGAAAAACTGTTTTTT. It is translated as CASSVGSGTGGEKLFF.

Many counts were recorded for this clonotype. The chain carries TRBV20-1 and TRBJ2-7; D is possibly TRBD1 or TRBD2 (6 bases each). Germline-derived CDR1 and CDR2 are DFQATT and SNEGSKA (reference sequence). Deletions cut 1 base from V and 1 base from J, with 20 bases between. The CDR3 is made up of 17 amino acids. In nucleotides, the CDR3 is TGCAGTGCTAGAGTTTCGGGCCGGGGGCGTGGGTCCTACGAGCAGTACTTC. It is translated as CSARVSGRGRGSYEQYF.

This clonotype has just a few counts. The chain has TRBV5-1 and TRBJ1-1; TRBD1 is a possible D gene (5 bases). This CDR3 is 16 amino acids long. Looked up from germline, CDR1 is SGHRS and CDR2 is YFSETQ. Trimming shortened V by 0 bases and J by 11 bases, and 23 bases separated the two germline ends. CDR3 residues: CASSLGVSAGGNDAFF. In DNA, the CDR3 is TGCGCCAGCAGCTTGGGGGTATCGGCGGGGGGTAACGACGCTTTCTTT.

The CDR3 nucleotides read TGCAGCGTTGTGAACGTCCAAGAGACCCAGTACTTC. Translating it yields CSVVNVQETQYF. The gene calls are TRBV29-1 and TRBJ2-5, with no clear D. There are 12 residues in the CDR3. V was cut by 4 bases and J by 1 base, with 7 bases left in between. From germline, CDR1 is SQVTM and CDR2 ANQGSEA. The whole variable domain, remainder taken from reference TRBV29-1 and TRBJ2-5, is SAVISQKPSRDICQRGTSLTIQCQVDSQVTMMFWYRQQPGQSLTLIATANQGSEATYESGFVIDKFPISRPNLTFSTLTVSNMSPEDSSIYLCSVVNVQETQYFGPGTRLLVL.

This chain uses TRBV7-8 with TRBJ1-5; 8 bases match TRBD1. CDR1 and CDR2 (germline): SGHVS, FQNEAQ. This CDR3 is built from 16 residues. V trimming: 0 bases; J trimming: 2 bases; junction bases outside the gene matches: 3. The CDR3 DNA sequence: TGTGCCAGCAGCTTAGCGGCGGACAGGGGCAATCAGCCCCAGCATTTT. It encodes CASSLAADRGNQPQHF.

This clonotype has a count of ten or more. The J gene is TRBJ2-4, the V gene TRBV21-1. TRBV21-1 is a pseudogene. This CDR3 contains 14 residues. CDR3 in amino acids: CARVIREAKNIQYF. CDR3 coding DNA: TGTGCCAGAGTGATTAGGGAAGCCAAAAACATTCAGTACTTC.

Ten or more counts support this clonotype. The rearrangement uses TRBV29-1 and TRBJ2-3; 8 nucleotides line up with TRBD2. From germline, CDR1 is SQVTM and CDR2 ANQGSEA. This CDR3 is built from 15 residues. In nucleotides, the CDR3 is TGCAGTTCCCTCATGGGCGGGGGGCGCACAGATACGCAGTATTTT. It translates to CSSLMGGGRTDTQYF.

This clonotype was counted many times. The J gene is TRBJ2-1, the V gene TRBV4-3, with D perhaps assigned TRBD1 or TRBD2 (5 bases each). This CDR3 has 15 residues. The germline V and J ends were trimmed by 0 bases and 4 bases, with 10 bases remaining between them. CDR1 is LGHNA, CDR2 YSLEER, per germline. The chain's CDR3 is CASSQEGTSYNEQFF. CDR3 coding DNA: TGCGCCAGCAGCCAAGAGGGGACCAGTTACAATGAGCAGTTCTTC.

This clonotype was seen only a few times. The chain uses TRBV20-1 and TRBJ1-2; tentative D call: TRBD1 (6 bases). There are 13 residues in the CDR3. Trimming cost V 5 bases and J 8 bases, with 18 bases left between them. CDR1 is DFQATT, CDR2 SNEGSKA, per germline (reference sequence). The CDR3 spells CSAVPGAPGGYTF. CDR3 sequence (DNA): TGCAGTGCTGTCCCAGGGGCTCCTGGAGGCTACACCTTC.

This sequence joins TRBV3-1 and TRBJ2-7; TRBD2 matches at 9 bases. The V and J ends lost 4 bases and 5 bases, in that order; junction bases with no gene match: 9. Germline CDR1 and CDR2: LGHDT and YNNKEL (reference sequence). The length of the CDR3 is 15 residues. The CDR3, as DNA: TGTGCCAGCAGCCCGCTAGCGGGGACCGCCCACGAGCAGTACTTC. Its translation is CASSPLAGTAHEQYF.

The table lists this clonotype with many counts. The V gene is TRBV27, the J gene TRBJ2-2, with D tentatively TRBD2 (6 bases). V lost 5 bases and J lost 5, with 12 bases in between. The length of the CDR3 is 14 residues. Germline CDR1 and CDR2: MNHEY and SMNVEV (reference sequence). The CDR3 nucleotides read TGTGCCAGCAGTCAACGCGGGGAGACCGGGGAGCTGTTTTTT. Translation: CASSQRGETGELFF.

This clonotype was found many times. The genes are TRBV20-1 and TRBJ2-5; D remains ambiguous. The CDR3 spans 18 residues. Germline V gene data show CDR1 as DFQATT and CDR2 as SNEGSKA (reference sequence). V gave up 0 bases and J gave up 1 base, with 21 bases separating them. CDR3 bases: TGCAGTGCTAGAGACCCCCAAAGGGCGTCGCCTCTCCAAGAGACCCAGTACTTC. It specifies CSARDPQRASPLQETQYF.

This clonotype was observed at least ten times. The genes are TRBV12-3 or TRBV12-4 and TRBJ2-7, with a possible D match to TRBD2 (5 bases). This CDR3 has 13 residues. The V end lost 6 bases, the J end lost 3 bases, and 12 bases lay between the germline ends. CDR3 nucleotide sequence: TGTGCCAGCAGCGGGTGGGAGCACTACGAGCAGTACTTC. Encoded protein: CASSGWEHYEQYF.

This chain uses TRBV5-1 with TRBJ2-7; D might be TRBD1 (6 bases). Germline V lookup: CDR1 SGHRS, CDR2 YFSETQ. Trimming removed 1 base at V and 2 bases at J, with 22 bases between. The CDR3 spans 18 residues. CDR3 DNA sequence: TGCGCCAGCAGCTTGTTCGCAGGGGTGGGTCAGACGGCCTACGAGCAGTACTTC. This encodes CASSLFAGVGQTAYEQYF.

V gene TRBV12-3 or TRBV12-4 combines with J gene TRBJ2-1; 9 bases are a match to TRBD1. The length of the CDR3 is 14 residues. The ends lost 7 bases at V and 10 bases at J; junction bases unmatched: 11. CDR3: CASTRGGQGWEQFF. The CDR3 nucleotides read TGTGCCAGCACCCGAGGTGGACAGGGGTGGGAGCAGTTCTTC.

The chain combines TRBV13 with TRBJ2-7; 9 bases agree with TRBD2. The CDR3 covers 18 residues. J gave up 3 bases and V 4 bases, and 16 bases lay outside the gene matches. CDR1 is PRHDT and CDR2 is FYEKMQ in the germline V gene (reference sequence). In nucleotides, the CDR3 is TGTGCCAGCAGCTCAAATAGCGGGGGAGTCTCGCGGTTCTACGAGCAGTACTTC. Encoded protein: CASSSNSGGVSRFYEQYF.

The chain links TRBV5-1 to TRBJ2-1; a possible D gene is TRBD1 (6 bases). The CDR3 is made up of 15 amino acids. V dropped 0 bases and J dropped 9 bases, with 16 bases sitting between them. Germline V gene sequence: CDR1 SGHRS, CDR2 YFSETQ. The CDR3 DNA reads as TGCGCCAGCAGCTTGGGGCCTGGGGGCTTCGGTGAGCAGTTCTTC. Its translation: CASSLGPGGFGEQFF.

V and J are TRBV5-1 and TRBJ2-3; no reliable D call. Germline V CDR1 and CDR2: SGHRS, YFSETQ. This CDR3 region has 15 residues. V dropped 0 bases and J dropped 2 bases, with 10 bases sitting between them. CDR3 DNA: TGCGCCAGCAGCTTGGGACATCCTGACACAGATACGCAGTATTTT. It is translated as CASSLGHPDTDTQYF.